This T cell receptor beta chain was identified during a study of vaccination and CD4 T cells after COVID-19. Study-wide results and caveats: Convalescent patients had 304 of 307 vaccine-specific clones showing spike mono-reactivity. Relatively few convalescent patients were studied, without early post-infection timepoints.

Cultured CD4+ T cells had their DNA profiled by the Oncomine TCR Beta short-read assay. A single record per CDR3 protein comes from TCRdb applying MiXCR to the PCR reads. The sample has about 16,000 distinct CDR3 sequences; approximately 77% are singletons. CDR3 length: 14 residues. Germline-derived CDR1 and CDR2 are KGHSH and LQKENI. With 3 bases removed from V and 7 bases from J, the gap between germline ends came to 15 bases. About this clonotype itself: Its antigen is unknown.

Treatment specified: roughly 11-day PBMC culture with coronavirus spike peptide pools or control peptides (ViraFEST assay). The starting material was CD4+ T cells from blood, cultured in vitro, obtained after SARS-CoV-2 vaccination. The chain recombines TRBV18 with TRBJ1-2; D is uncertain. The receptor's source is a human donor who received a COVID-19 vaccine. CDR3: CASSPPRLPSGYTF. CDR3 sequence (DNA): TGTGCCAGCTCACCCCCTCGACTGCCGAGTGGCTACACCTTC.